These 21 T cell receptor beta chains were sequenced from one sample in a study of Tregs in tolerant kidney transplant recipients. The protocol was immunoSEQ multiplex PCR, while the TCRdb copy is restricted to in-frame clones and leaves out a portion. The sample includes around 98,000 clones, 93% seen only once; the top ten take 0.46%. The sample consisted of CD4+ T cells from blood, taken before the transplant. The receptor set was obtained from a human donor who received a combined kidney and bone marrow transplant.

This sequence joins TRBV25-1 and TRBJ2-5; 11 nucleotides match TRBD1. The length of the CDR3 is 16 residues. Germline lookup yields CDR1 MGHDK and CDR2 SYGVNS. After removal of 4 bases from V and 2 bases from J, the junction contained 6 bases not matched to a gene. The CDR3 DNA reads TGTGCCAGCAGTGGTAGGGGACAGGGGGAGCAAGAGACCCAGTACTTC. It specifies CASSGRGQGEQETQYF.

As concerns this clone: This sample also contains other DNA sequences that code for the same CDR3. The V call is TRBV19, the J call TRBJ2-2; D is perhaps TRBD2 (5 bases). In germline, CDR1 is LNHDA, CDR2 SQIVND (reference sequence). This CDR3 region has 14 residues. V lost 3 bases to trimming and J lost 1 base, with 6 bases between them. This CDR3 is CASSIGRNTGELFF. The CDR3 DNA follows: TGTGCCAGTAGTATTGGGAGGAACACCGGGGAGCTGTTTTTT.

The CDR3 reads CASRRAGTSAGELFF. The DNA of the CDR3 is TGTGCCAGCAGAAGAGCCGGGACTAGTGCCGGGGAGCTGTTTTTT. V and J are TRBV27 and TRBJ2-2, with 8 bases aligning to TRBD2. Trimming removed 6 bases from V and 6 bases from J; junction bases left unmatched: 9. This CDR3 contains 15 residues. Germline V CDR1 and CDR2: MNHEY, SMNVEV (reference sequence).

This sequence joins TRBV7-3 and TRBJ2-1, with a tentative D call TRBD1 (5 bases). V dropped 1 base and J dropped 4 bases, with 11 bases sitting between them. The germline gives CDR1 SGHTA, CDR2 FQGTGA. The CDR3 extends over 15 amino acids. The CDR3 sequence is CASSLRGASYNEQFF. As DNA, the CDR3 is TGTGCCAGCAGCTTAAGGGGCGCCTCTTACAATGAGCAGTTCTTC.

This chain connects TRBV7-9 to TRBJ2-1; D uncertain. The CDR3 runs to 10 residues. Germline loops: CDR1 SEHNR, CDR2 FQNEAQ (reference sequence). V lost 5 bases, J lost 12 bases, and 8 bases lay in between. The DNA of the CDR3 is TGTGCCAGCAGCCCAACCGGGCAGTTCTTC. Protein sequence: CASSPTGQFF.

The chain recombines TRBV7-6 with TRBJ1-4; D is ambiguous. The germline CDR1 and CDR2 sequences are SGHVS and FNYEAQ. CDR3 length: 14 amino acids. V gave up 5 bases and J gave up 2 bases, with 9 bases separating them. CDR3 nucleotides: TGTGCCAGCAGCGTTACAGATACTAATGAAAAACTGTTTTTT. Translation: CASSVTDTNEKLFF.

This chain uses TRBV9 with TRBJ2-1; 10 nucleotides line up with TRBD1. CDR1 is SGDLS, CDR2 YYNGEE, per germline. V lost 4 bases and J lost 3; bases outside the gene matches: 10. The CDR3 is 17 residues long. CDR3 protein: CASSPYSGTGVYNEQFF. The DNA of the CDR3 is TGTGCCAGCAGCCCCTACTCCGGGACAGGGGTCTACAATGAGCAGTTCTTC.

CDR3 nucleotides: TGCAGCGGCCTTACAGACCTCAACACTGAAGCTTTCTTT. Amino acids: CSGLTDLNTEAFF. The rearrangement links TRBV29-1 to TRBJ1-1; D call uncertain. Trimming shortened V by 7 bases and J by 2 bases, and 14 bases separated the two germline ends. The CDR3 extends over 13 amino acids. Germline V gives CDR1 SQVTM, CDR2 ANQGSEA.

This clone was seen a single time. This chain uses TRBV28 with TRBJ2-1, with 7 bases matching TRBD1. After removal of 6 bases from V and 4 bases from J, the junction contained 3 bases not matched to a gene. The CDR3 covers 13 residues. The germline CDR1 and CDR2 sequences are MDHEN and SYDVKM. This CDR3 is CASSLDRYNEQFF. The CDR3 bases are TGTGCCAGCAGCTTGGACAGGTACAATGAGCAGTTCTTC.

This chain connects TRBV6-5 to TRBJ2-3; TRBD2 agrees at 9 bases. CDR1 MNHEY and CDR2 SVGAGI come from the germline V gene. Unmatched junction bases numbered 6, after V lost 6 bases and J lost 5 bases. The CDR3 is made up of 14 amino acids. The CDR3 protein is CASSQTSGEDTQYF. The CDR3 DNA follows: TGTGCCAGCAGCCAGACTAGCGGTGAAGATACGCAGTATTTT.

The chain has TRBV19 and TRBJ2-7; the D gene is possibly TRBD1 (5 bases). Trimming took 7 bases from V and 7 from J, leaving 14 bases between them. Germline V CDR1 and CDR2: LNHDA, SQIVND (reference sequence). The CDR3 totals 12 residues. The CDR3 sequence: CASNQWGGEQYF. The CDR3 DNA follows: TGTGCCAGTAATCAATGGGGCGGAGAGCAGTACTTC.

The chain couples TRBV15 to TRBJ2-5; 10 nucleotides line up with TRBD1. The CDR3 length is 14 residues. Trimming cost V 5 bases and J 6 bases; bases outside gene matches: 6. CDR1 is LNHNV and CDR2 is YYDKDF in the germline V gene (reference sequence). CDR3 in DNA: TGTGCCACCAGCCCATGGGACAGGGGAAAGACCCAGTACTTC. Translated, it gives CATSPWDRGKTQYF.

The rearrangement links TRBV30 to TRBJ2-5; TRBD2 aligns across 9 bases. CDR1 GTSNPN and CDR2 SVGIG come from the germline V gene (reference sequence). V lost 2 bases to trimming and J lost 7 bases; unmatched junction nucleotides: 11. The CDR3 runs 15 residues. The DNA for the CDR3 is TGTGCCTGGAGTCGGAGCGGGGGGCCTTGGGGGACCCAGTACTTC. Translating gives CAWSRSGGPWGTQYF.

Turning to this clone: The junction departs from germline at one end; a sequencing error may be responsible. Other DNA sequences in this sample translate to the same CDR3. The rearrangement links TRBV28 to TRBJ1-6; 11 nucleotides agree with TRBD1. This CDR3 has 16 residues. Germline CDR1 and CDR2: MDHEN and SYDVKM. For the CDR3, the DNA is TGTGCCAGCAGTTTAGGGACAGGGGGTACGCATTCCCCCCTCCACTTT. It specifies CASSLGTGGTHSPLHF.

This clone was recorded once. The V call is TRBV15, the J call TRBJ1-3, with TRBD1 matching over 7 bases. The CDR3 has 16 residues. CDR1 is LNHNV, CDR2 YYDKDF, per germline (reference sequence). Trimming at V came to 4 bases and at J to 5 bases, leaving 11 bases not matched to a gene. In DNA, the CDR3 is TGTGCCACCAGCACAAGTAGACAGGGTGATAGAAACACCATATATTTT. This encodes CATSTSRQGDRNTIYF.

This clone was seen only once. The V call is TRBV2, the J call TRBJ2-2, with D possibly being TRBD2 (7 bases). Germline V CDR1 and CDR2: SNHLY, FYNNEI. V lost 8 bases and J 3 bases, leaving 19 bases between the germline ends. The CDR3 consists of 16 residues. The CDR3 DNA reads TGTGCCAGCGAGGGGGGGGGCTGGGTGGACACCGGGGAGCTGTTTTTT. This encodes CASEGGGWVDTGELFF.

Details on this clone: In the same sample, other DNA sequences code for this CDR3. The chain is built from TRBV7-8 and TRBJ1-1; D is undetermined. Germline assignment: CDR1 SGHVS and CDR2 FQNEAQ. With 5 bases removed from V and 4 bases from J, the gap between germline ends came to 20 bases. The CDR3 length is 16 residues. The DNA for the CDR3 is TGTGCCAGCAGCATACTTACCCTGAGGGCCGGCACTGAAGCTTTCTTT. The encoded protein is CASSILTLRAGTEAFF.

The CDR3 region is CASSYLGAEDTQYF. CDR3 coding DNA: TGTGCCAGCAGTTACTTGGGGGCTGAAGATACGCAGTATTTT. The J gene is TRBJ2-3, the V gene TRBV6-5; D is possibly TRBD1 (6 bases). This CDR3 spans 14 amino acids. The germline V and J ends were trimmed by 1 base and 5 bases, with 10 bases remaining between them. The germline CDR1 and CDR2 sequences are MNHEY and SVGAGI.

This clone was seen only once. The chain combines TRBV11-3 with TRBJ2-5; TRBD1 matches at 8 bases. CDR3 length equals 14 residues. The V gene end was trimmed by 5 bases and the J gene end by 3 bases; junction bases not matched to a gene: 5. Germline assignment: CDR1 SGHNT and CDR2 YENEEA. The CDR3 nucleotides are TGTGCCAGCAGCCGCGGACAGGGCAAAGAGACCCAGTACTTC. Protein product: CASSRGQGKETQYF.

The rearrangement uses TRBV4-3 and TRBJ2-1, with D perhaps TRBD2 (6 bases). V lost 0 bases to trimming and J lost 4 bases, with 10 bases between them. The CDR3 consists of 15 residues. CDR1 and CDR2 from the germline V gene are LGHNA and YSLEER. The CDR3 sequence is CASSQDEDYYNEQFF. CDR3 nucleotide sequence: TGCGCCAGCAGCCAAGATGAGGACTATTACAATGAGCAGTTCTTC.

V is TRBV5-1 and J is TRBJ2-3; TRBD1 matches 10 bases. The CDR3 consists of 17 residues. The ends lost 4 bases at V and 2 bases at J; junction bases unmatched: 10. CDR1 and CDR2 from the germline V gene are SGHRS and YFSETQ. CDR3 loop: CASSKGQGWRYTDTQYF. DNA for the CDR3: TGCGCCAGCAGCAAGGGACAGGGGTGGAGGTACACAGATACGCAGTATTTT.